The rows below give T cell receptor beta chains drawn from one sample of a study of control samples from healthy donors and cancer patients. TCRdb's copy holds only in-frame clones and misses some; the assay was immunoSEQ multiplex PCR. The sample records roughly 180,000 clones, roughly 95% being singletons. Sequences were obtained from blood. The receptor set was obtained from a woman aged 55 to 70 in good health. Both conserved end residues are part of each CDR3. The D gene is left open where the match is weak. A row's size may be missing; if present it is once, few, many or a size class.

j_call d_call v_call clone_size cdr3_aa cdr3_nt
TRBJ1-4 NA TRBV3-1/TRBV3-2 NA CASSRSLVEKLFF TGTGCCAGCAGCCGCTCATTGGTGGAAAAACTGTTTTTT
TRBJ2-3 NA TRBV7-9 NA CASFRTSKPDTQYF TGTGCCAGTTTTCGGACAAGCAAACCAGATACGCAGTATTTT
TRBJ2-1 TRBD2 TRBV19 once CASTYSGGAHEQFF TGTGCCAGTACGTATAGCGGGGGGGCACATGAGCAGTTCTTC
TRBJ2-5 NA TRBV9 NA CANSVLEQETQYF TGTGCCAACAGCGTCCTAGAACAAGAGACCCAGTACTTC
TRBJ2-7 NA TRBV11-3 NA CASSFGAAYEQYF TGTGCCAGCAGCTTTGGAGCAGCCTACGAGCAGTACTTC
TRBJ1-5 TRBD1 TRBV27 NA CASSYTGGNQPQHF TGTGCCAGCAGTTATACAGGGGGAAATCAGCCCCAGCATTTT
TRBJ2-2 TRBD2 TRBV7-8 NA CASSLTRGLAGGNTGELFF TGTGCCAGCAGCTTAACCAGGGGACTAGCGGGGGGGAACACCGGGGAGCTGTTTTTT
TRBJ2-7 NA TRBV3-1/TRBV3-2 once CASSQEPGYEQYF TGTGCCAGCAGCCAAGAACCCGGCTACGAGCAGTACTTC
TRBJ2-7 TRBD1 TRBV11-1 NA CASSLETRGYEQYF TGTGCCAGCAGCTTAGAAACCAGGGGGTACGAGCAGTACTTC
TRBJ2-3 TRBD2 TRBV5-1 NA CASSFSSGGALDTQYF TGCGCCAGCAGCTTTTCTAGCGGGGGGGCTTTAGATACGCAGTATTTT
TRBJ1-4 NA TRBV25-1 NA CASSRGLSNEKLFF TGTGCCAGCAGTCGGGGGCTCAGTAATGAAAAACTGTTTTTT
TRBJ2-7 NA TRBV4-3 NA CASSQDLSPGYEQYF TGCGCCAGCAGCCAAGATTTGTCTCCGGGCTACGAGCAGTACTTC
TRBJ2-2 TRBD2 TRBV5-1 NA CASSYTGLPGELFF TGCGCCAGCAGCTATACGGGACTACCCGGGGAGCTGTTTTTT
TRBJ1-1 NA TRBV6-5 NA CASSYSFRVTEAFF TGTGCCAGCAGTTACTCGTTCAGAGTCACTGAAGCTTTCTTT
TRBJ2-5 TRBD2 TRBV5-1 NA CASSDRTSGGARETQYF TGCGCCAGCAGCGATCGGACTAGCGGGGGGGCGCGGGAGACCCAGTACTTC
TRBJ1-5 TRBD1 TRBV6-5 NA CASSTTGDQPQHF TGTGCCAGCAGTACTACAGGGGACCAGCCCCAGCATTTT
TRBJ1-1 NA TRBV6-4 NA CASSDSTGAYTEAFF TGTGCCAGCAGTGACTCCACAGGAGCATACACTGAAGCTTTCTTT
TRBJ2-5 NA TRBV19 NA CASSIRGIQETQYF TGTGCCAGTAGTATAAGAGGGATCCAAGAGACCCAGTACTTC
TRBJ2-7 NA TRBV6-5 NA CASSYSGSSYEQYF TGTGCCAGCAGTTACTCCGGCAGCTCCTACGAGCAGTACTTC
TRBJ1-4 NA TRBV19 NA CASRLQGLGEKLFF TGTGCCAGTAGGCTACAGGGACTGGGAGAAAAACTGTTTTTT
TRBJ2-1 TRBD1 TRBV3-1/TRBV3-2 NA CASSRAHRTGGAGNEQFF TGTGCCAGCAGCCGCGCACATCGGACAGGGGGCGCAGGCAATGAGCAGTTCTTC
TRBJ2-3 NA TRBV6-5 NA CASSYRGDTQYF TGTGCCAGCAGTTACAGGGGGGATACGCAGTATTTT
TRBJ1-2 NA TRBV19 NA CASSSWTRREWGYTF TGTGCCAGTAGTAGCTGGACAAGGAGAGAATGGGGCTACACCTTC
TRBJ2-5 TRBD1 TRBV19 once CASSIYPVGGPRKGQETQYF TGTGCCAGTAGTATCTACCCCGTAGGGGGCCCAAGGAAAGGGCAAGAGACCCAGTACTTC
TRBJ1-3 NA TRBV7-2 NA CASSYTGYDSGNTIYF TGTGCCAGCAGCTATACAGGGTATGATTCTGGAAACACCATATATTTT
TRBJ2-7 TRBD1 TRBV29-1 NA CSVGRTGTGGGEQYF TGCAGCGTAGGGAGGACCGGGACAGGGGGTGGAGAGCAGTACTTC
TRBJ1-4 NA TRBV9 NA CASSPQMGDYNEKLFF TGTGCCAGCAGCCCCCAAATGGGAGATTATAATGAAAAACTGTTTTTT
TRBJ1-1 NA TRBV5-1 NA CASSLAVGTEAFF TGCGCCAGCAGCTTGGCCGTGGGAACTGAAGCTTTCTTT
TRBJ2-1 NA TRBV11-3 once CASSLDMGGPYNEQFF TGTGCCAGCAGCTTAGATATGGGGGGACCCTACAATGAGCAGTTCTTC
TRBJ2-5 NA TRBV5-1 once CASRQPRAETQYF TGCGCCAGCAGACAACCCAGGGCAGAGACCCAGTACTTC
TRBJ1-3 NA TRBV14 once CASSHGGNTIYF TGTGCCAGCAGCCACGGAGGAAACACCATATATTTT
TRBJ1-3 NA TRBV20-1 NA CSAPRENTIYF TGCAGTGCGCCCAGGGAAAACACCATATATTTT
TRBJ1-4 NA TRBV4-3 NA CASSQDYGGTNEKLFF TGCGCCAGCAGCCAAGATTACGGGGGAACTAATGAAAAACTGTTTTTT